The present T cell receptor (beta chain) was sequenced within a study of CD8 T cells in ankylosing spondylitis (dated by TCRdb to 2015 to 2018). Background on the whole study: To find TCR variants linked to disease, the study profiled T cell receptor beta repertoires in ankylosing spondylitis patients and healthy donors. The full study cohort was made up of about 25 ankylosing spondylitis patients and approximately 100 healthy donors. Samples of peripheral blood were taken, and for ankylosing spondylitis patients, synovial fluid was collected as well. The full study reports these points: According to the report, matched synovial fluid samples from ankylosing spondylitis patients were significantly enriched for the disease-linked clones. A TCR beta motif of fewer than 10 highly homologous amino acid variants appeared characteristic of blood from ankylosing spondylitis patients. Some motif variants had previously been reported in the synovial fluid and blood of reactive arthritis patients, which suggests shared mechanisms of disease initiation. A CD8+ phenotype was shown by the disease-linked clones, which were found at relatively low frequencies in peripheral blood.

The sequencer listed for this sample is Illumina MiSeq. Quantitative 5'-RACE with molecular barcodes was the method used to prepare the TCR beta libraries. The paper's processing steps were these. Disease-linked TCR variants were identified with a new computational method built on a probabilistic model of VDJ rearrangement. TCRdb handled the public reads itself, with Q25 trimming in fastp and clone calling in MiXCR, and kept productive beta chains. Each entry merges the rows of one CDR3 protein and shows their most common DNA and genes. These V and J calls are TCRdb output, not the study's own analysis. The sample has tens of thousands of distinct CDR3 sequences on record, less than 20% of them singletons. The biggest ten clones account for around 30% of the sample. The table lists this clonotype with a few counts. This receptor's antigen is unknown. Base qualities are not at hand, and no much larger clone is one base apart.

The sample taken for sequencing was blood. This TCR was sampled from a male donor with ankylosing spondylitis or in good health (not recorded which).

CDR3 sequence: CASNPTSGLTGELFF. Read as DNA, the sequence is TGTGCCAGCAATCCGACTAGCGGCCTCACCGGGGAGCTGTTTTTT. The V gene is TRBV12-3 or TRBV12-4 and the J gene is TRBJ2-2, with TRBD2 matching 9 junction bases. The CDR3 has 15 amino acids, counting the end cysteine and phenylalanine. Of all the DNA, just the CDR3 is kept, 45 bases in frame from base 1. Unmatched junction bases come to 7, with V trimmed by 7 bases and J by 4 bases.